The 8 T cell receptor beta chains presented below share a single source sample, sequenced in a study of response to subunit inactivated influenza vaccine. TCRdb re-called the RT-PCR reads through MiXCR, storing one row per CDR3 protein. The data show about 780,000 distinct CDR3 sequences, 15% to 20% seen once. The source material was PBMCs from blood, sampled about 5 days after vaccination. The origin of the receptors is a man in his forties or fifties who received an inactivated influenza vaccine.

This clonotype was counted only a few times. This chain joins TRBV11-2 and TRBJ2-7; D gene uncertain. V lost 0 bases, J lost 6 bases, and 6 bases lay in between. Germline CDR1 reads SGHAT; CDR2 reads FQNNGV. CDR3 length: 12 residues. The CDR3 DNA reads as TGTGCCAGCAGCTTAGAGGTTTCCGAGCAGTACTTC. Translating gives CASSLEVSEQYF.

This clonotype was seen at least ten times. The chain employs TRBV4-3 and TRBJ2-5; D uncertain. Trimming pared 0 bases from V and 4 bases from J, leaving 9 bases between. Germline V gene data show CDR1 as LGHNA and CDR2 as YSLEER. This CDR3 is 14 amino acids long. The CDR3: CASSQDRNGETQYF. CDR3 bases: TGCGCCAGCAGCCAAGATCGGAATGGAGAGACCCAGTACTTC.

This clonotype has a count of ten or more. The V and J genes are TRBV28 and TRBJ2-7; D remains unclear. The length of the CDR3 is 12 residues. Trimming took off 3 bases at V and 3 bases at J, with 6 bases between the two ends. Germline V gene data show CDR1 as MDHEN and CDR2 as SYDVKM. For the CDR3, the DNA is TGTGCCAGCAGTTTGGTGGTCTACGAGCAGTACTTC. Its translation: CASSLVVYEQYF.

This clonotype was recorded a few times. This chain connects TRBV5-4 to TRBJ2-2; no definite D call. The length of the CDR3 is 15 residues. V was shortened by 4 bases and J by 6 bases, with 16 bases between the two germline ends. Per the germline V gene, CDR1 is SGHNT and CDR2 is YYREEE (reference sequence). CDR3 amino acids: CASSPTFGYAGELFF. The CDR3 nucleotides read TGTGCCAGCAGCCCCACTTTTGGTTACGCCGGGGAGCTGTTTTTT.

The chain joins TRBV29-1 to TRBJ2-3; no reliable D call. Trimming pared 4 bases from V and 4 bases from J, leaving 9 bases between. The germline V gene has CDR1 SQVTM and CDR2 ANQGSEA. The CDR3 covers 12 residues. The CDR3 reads CSVGSLADTQYF. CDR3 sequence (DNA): TGCAGCGTTGGTTCGCTGGCAGATACGCAGTATTTT.

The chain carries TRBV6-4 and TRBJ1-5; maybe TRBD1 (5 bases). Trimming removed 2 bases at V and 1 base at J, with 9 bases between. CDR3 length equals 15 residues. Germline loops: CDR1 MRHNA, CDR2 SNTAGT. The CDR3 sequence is CASSDRRGSNQPQHF. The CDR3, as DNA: TGTGCCAGCAGTGACCGTAGGGGAAGCAATCAGCCCCAGCATTTT.

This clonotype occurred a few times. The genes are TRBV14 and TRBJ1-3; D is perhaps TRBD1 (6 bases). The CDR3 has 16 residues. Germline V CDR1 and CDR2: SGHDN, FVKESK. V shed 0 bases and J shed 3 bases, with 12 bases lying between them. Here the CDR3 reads CASSQDYRVIGNTIYF. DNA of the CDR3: TGTGCCAGCAGCCAAGATTACAGGGTTATTGGAAACACCATATATTTT.

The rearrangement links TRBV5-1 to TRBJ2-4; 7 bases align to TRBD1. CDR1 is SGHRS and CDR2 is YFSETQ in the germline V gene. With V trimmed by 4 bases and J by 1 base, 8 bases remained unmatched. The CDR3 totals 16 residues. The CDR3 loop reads CASSPTGSGAKNIQYF. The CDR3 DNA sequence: TGCGCCAGCAGCCCGACAGGGTCTGGTGCCAAAAACATTCAGTACTTC.